One sample yielded the 14 T cell receptor beta chains listed below, sequenced in a study of PD-1 blockade in mismatch repair-deficient tumors. Only in-frame clones appear in the TCRdb table, and some are missing; sequencing was by immunoSEQ multiplex PCR. The sample lists over 75,000 clones; approximately 81% were seen once. Here the sequenced sample was peripheral blood, taken 12 weeks after starting pembrolizumab. These receptors came from an adult with mismatch repair-deficient cancer.

This chain connects TRBV5-4 to TRBJ2-7; 9 bases agree with TRBD1. CDR1 and CDR2 from the germline V gene are SGHNT and YYREEE (reference sequence). Unmatched junction bases numbered 5, after V lost 8 bases and J lost 2 bases. The CDR3 length is 13 residues. For the CDR3, the DNA is TGTGCCAGTCGGACAGGGGCCACCTACGAGCAGTACTTC. It specifies CASRTGATYEQYF.

The V gene is TRBV6-5, the J gene TRBJ2-7, with no clear D. The CDR3 length is 12 residues. The V end lost 4 bases, the J end lost 7 bases, and 11 bases lay between the germline ends. CDR1 is MNHEY and CDR2 is SVGAGI in the germline V gene. The DNA of the CDR3 is TGTGCCAGCAGTTCACCCCTGCGTGAGCAGTACTTC. Its protein product is CASSSPLREQYF.

The chain couples TRBV18 to TRBJ2-7; TRBD1 or TRBD2 may be the D gene (5 bases each). Germline lookup yields CDR1 KGHSH and CDR2 LQKENI. The CDR3 extends over 14 amino acids. The V end lost 2 bases, the J end lost 5 bases, and 13 bases lay between the germline ends. DNA for the CDR3: TGTGCCAGCTCACCAGGGGACCCTCTGGACGAGCAGTACTTC. Its translation is CASSPGDPLDEQYF. Filled out from reference TRBV18 and TRBJ2-7, the complete variable domain reads NAGVMQNPRHLVRRRGQEARLRCSPMKGHSHVYWYRQLPEEGLKFMVYLQKENIIDESGMPKERFSAEFPKEGPSILRIQQVVRGDSAAYFCASSPGDPLDEQYFGPGTRLTVT.

The genes are TRBV11-2 and TRBJ1-2; no clear D. Germline values: CDR1 SGHAT, CDR2 FQNNGV. V was cut by 0 bases and J by 7 bases, with 3 bases left in between. The CDR3 is 11 amino acids. For the CDR3, the DNA is TGTGCCAGCAGCTTAGATCCTGGCTACACCTTC. As protein: CASSLDPGYTF.

V and J are TRBV6-1 and TRBJ2-1; possible D gene TRBD1, 5 bases. Trimming shortened V by 6 bases and J by 4 bases, and 16 bases separated the two germline ends. Germline V gene sequence: CDR1 MNHNS, CDR2 SASEGT. The CDR3 is 15 amino acids. The CDR3 loop reads CASRWTYGGYNEQFF. The CDR3 coding sequence is TGTGCCAGCAGATGGACATATGGTGGGTACAATGAGCAGTTCTTC.

The rearrangement links TRBV5-6 to TRBJ2-1; 10 positions agree with TRBD2. The CDR3 loop spans 15 amino acids. The germline gives CDR1 SGHDT, CDR2 YYEEEE. V dropped 0 bases and J dropped 9; count of bases not matched to a gene: 6. The CDR3 sequence is CASSLGLAGDREQFF. The CDR3 DNA follows: TGTGCCAGCAGCTTGGGGCTAGCGGGAGATCGTGAGCAGTTCTTC.

The gene calls are TRBV11-1 and TRBJ2-7; TRBD2 matches 10 bases. The CDR3 extends over 18 amino acids. The V segment lost 5 bases and the J segment 3 bases; nucleotides outside the gene matches: 16. The germline CDR1 and CDR2 sequences are SGHAT and FQDESV (reference sequence). The DNA for the CDR3 is TGTGCCAGCAGCCCCCTCTCCCGAACTAGCGGGAAAATCTACGAGCAGTACTTC. Translating it yields CASSPLSRTSGKIYEQYF.

The chain joins TRBV11-2 to TRBJ2-7, with unresolved D. V was trimmed by 2 bases and J by 7 bases, leaving 21 bases between them. This CDR3 spans 16 amino acids. Germline CDR1 reads SGHAT; CDR2 reads FQNNGV. CDR3 in amino acids: CASSLNSVRAVGEQYF. In DNA, the CDR3 is TGTGCCAGCAGCTTAAATTCTGTCCGGGCGGTGGGGGAGCAGTACTTC.

V and J are TRBV7-2 and TRBJ1-1; the match to TRBD1 covers 10 bases. The CDR3 contains 18 residues. V gave up 3 bases and J gave up 0 bases; unmatched junction bases: 10. The germline gives CDR1 SGHTA, CDR2 FQGNSA. CDR3 protein: CASSFPRDRGKLNTEAFF. In DNA form, the CDR3 reads TGTGCCAGCAGCTTTCCCCGGGACAGGGGAAAACTGAACACTGAAGCTTTCTTT.

At least ten counts were recorded for this clone. The rearrangement links TRBV10-3 to TRBJ2-2, with TRBD2 matching 9 bases. Germline CDR1 ENHRY, CDR2 SYGVKD. Trimming took 3 bases from V and 6 from J; bases not matched to a gene: 8. The CDR3 runs to 16 residues. CDR3 DNA sequence: TGTGCCATCAGTGACTCTAGCGGGACTGGGGCCGGGGAGCTGTTTTTT. It is translated as CAISDSSGTGAGELFF.

V usage is TRBV30 and J usage is TRBJ1-1; no clear D. The CDR3 contains 12 residues. Germline CDR1 GTSNPN, CDR2 SVGIG (reference sequence). V shed 5 bases and J shed 5 bases, with 12 bases lying between them. The CDR3 loop reads CAWDRRGTEAFF. For the CDR3, the DNA is TGTGCCTGGGACCGGCGGGGTACTGAAGCTTTCTTT.

This clone came up a few times. The chain employs TRBV12-5 and TRBJ2-7; 7 positions match TRBD1. Trimming at V came to 1 base and at J to 5 bases, leaving 5 bases not matched to a gene. There are 14 residues in the CDR3. Germline V CDR1 and CDR2: LGHNT, FRNRAP. CDR3 residues: CASGLGTGRDEQYF. CDR3 sequence (DNA): TGTGCTAGTGGTTTGGGGACAGGAAGGGACGAGCAGTACTTC.

The genes are TRBV4-3 and TRBJ2-3; D is unresolved. The CDR3 extends over 17 amino acids. CDR1 is LGHNA, CDR2 YSLEER, per germline. V was cut by 5 bases and J by 0 bases, with 18 bases left in between. Here the CDR3 DNA reads TGCGCCAGCAGCTCAAGCCGGGCGACCGATAGCACAGATACGCAGTATTTT. Translating gives CASSSSRATDSTDTQYF.

The V and J genes are TRBV29-1 and TRBJ1-4; D is undetermined. This CDR3 has 14 amino acids. Germline V gene sequence: CDR1 SQVTM, CDR2 ANQGSEA. V lost 5 bases, J lost 0 bases, and 10 bases lay in between. The CDR3 spells CSVLLDTTNEKLFF. The CDR3 region has the DNA TGCAGCGTTTTATTGGATACAACTAATGAAAAACTGTTTTTT.